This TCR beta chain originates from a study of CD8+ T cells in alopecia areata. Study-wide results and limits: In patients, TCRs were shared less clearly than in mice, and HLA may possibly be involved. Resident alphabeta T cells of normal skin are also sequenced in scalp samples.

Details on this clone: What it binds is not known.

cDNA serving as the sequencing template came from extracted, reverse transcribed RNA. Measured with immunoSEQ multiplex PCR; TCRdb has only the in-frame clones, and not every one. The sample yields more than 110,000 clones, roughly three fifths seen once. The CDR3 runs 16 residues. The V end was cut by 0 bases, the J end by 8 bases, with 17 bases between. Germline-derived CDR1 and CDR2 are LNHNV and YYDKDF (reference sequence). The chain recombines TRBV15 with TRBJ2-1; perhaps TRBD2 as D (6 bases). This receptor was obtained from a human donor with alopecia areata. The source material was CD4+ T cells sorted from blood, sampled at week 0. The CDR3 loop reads CATSRDRGTQRDEQFF. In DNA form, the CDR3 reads TGTGCCACCAGCAGAGATCGCGGGACTCAACGGGATGAGCAGTTCTTC.